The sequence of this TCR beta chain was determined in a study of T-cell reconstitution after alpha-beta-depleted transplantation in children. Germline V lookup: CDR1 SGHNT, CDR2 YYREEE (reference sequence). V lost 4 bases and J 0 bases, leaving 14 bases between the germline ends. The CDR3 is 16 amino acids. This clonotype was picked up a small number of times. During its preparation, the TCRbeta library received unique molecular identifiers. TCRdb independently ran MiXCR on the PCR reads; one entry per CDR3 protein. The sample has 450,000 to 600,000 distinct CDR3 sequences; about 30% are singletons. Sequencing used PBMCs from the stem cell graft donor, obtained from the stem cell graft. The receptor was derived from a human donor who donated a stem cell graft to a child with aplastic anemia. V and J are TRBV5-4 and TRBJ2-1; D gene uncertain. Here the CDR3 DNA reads TGTGCCAGCAGCCCCGTGGGCGATAGCTCCTACAATGAGCAGTTCTTC. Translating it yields CASSPVGDSSYNEQFF. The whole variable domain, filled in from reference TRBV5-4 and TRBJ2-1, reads ETGVTQSPTHLIKTRGQQVTLRCSSQSGHNTVSWYQQALGQGPQFIFQYYREEENGRGNFPPRFSGLQFPNYSSELNVNALELDDSALYLCASSPVGDSSYNEQFFGPGTRLTVL.